A selection of T cell receptor beta chains follows, all from one sample in a study of T cell responses to AZD1222 COVID-19 vaccine. Produced via immunoSEQ multiplex PCR; TCRdb's table is partial and in-frame only. The data show over 150,000 clones, with approximately 90% seen just once and 2.5% to 3.5% held by the top ten. This material consisted of peripheral blood, taken on day 0 of AZD1222 vaccination. The receptor source for this set is an adult in good health. The CDR3 runs from the conserved cysteine through the conserved F or W. A D gene is named only where the DNA matches it firmly. Expanded clones are given a class, and other clones once, few, many or no size at all.

J: TRBJ2-2
D: NA
V: TRBV27
size: NA
DNA: TGTGCCAGCAGTTCCGCCAGGGTGGCCGGGGAGCTGTTTTTT
CDR3: CASSSARVAGELFF

J: TRBJ2-3
D: NA
V: TRBV6-5
size: NA
DNA: TGTGCCAGCTCACCTGGCGGGGCAGTCGATACGCAGTATTTT
CDR3: CASSPGGAVDTQYF

J: TRBJ2-7
D: TRBD1
V: TRBV4-2
size: NA
DNA: TGTGCCAGCAGCCAAGGGGGACAGGGGTCCGTGGAGCAGTACTTC
CDR3: CASSQGGQGSVEQYF

J: TRBJ2-3
D: TRBD2
V: TRBV13
size: NA
DNA: TGTGCCAGCAGCTCCAGACTAGCGGGGGGTGTAAGGGCAGATACGCAGTATTTT
CDR3: CASSSRLAGGVRADTQYF

J: TRBJ1-1
D: NA
V: TRBV2
size: NA
DNA: TGTGCCAGCGGGAGGGCCACTGAAGCTTTCTTT
CDR3: CASGRATEAFF

J: TRBJ1-1
D: NA
V: TRBV6-5
size: NA
DNA: TGTGCCACCGCGTGGGGAGGGACTGAAGCTTTCTTT
CDR3: CATAWGGTEAFF

J: TRBJ1-1
D: NA
V: TRBV19
size: NA
DNA: TGTGCCAGTAGCCTACGTGAGGGTCTGGGGAACACTGAAGCTTTCTTT
CDR3: CASSLREGLGNTEAFF

J: TRBJ1-3
D: NA
V: TRBV3-1/TRBV3-2
size: NA
DNA: TGTGCCAGCAGCCCGACTGACTCTGGAAACACCATATATTTT
CDR3: CASSPTDSGNTIYF

J: TRBJ1-1
D: NA
V: TRBV6-5
size: few
DNA: TGTGCCAGCAGTAGGGAAGTGAACACTGAAGCTTTCTTT
CDR3: CASSREVNTEAFF

J: TRBJ1-5
D: TRBD1
V: TRBV6-5
size: NA
DNA: TGTGCCAGCAGTTCGGACAGGACTGGGCCCCAGCATTTT
CDR3: CASSSDRTGPQHF

J: TRBJ1-4
D: NA
V: TRBV3-1/TRBV3-2
size: NA
DNA: TGTGCCAGCAGCAAGGGACGGAATGAAAAACTGTTTTTT
CDR3: CASSKGRNEKLFF

J: TRBJ2-7
D: TRBD2
V: TRBV5-6
size: NA
DNA: TGTGCCAGCAGCCGGGGGGGACTAGCGGGCGGCCGGTCCTACGAGCAGTACTTC
CDR3: CASSRGGLAGGRSYEQYF

J: TRBJ2-5
D: NA
V: TRBV4-3
size: NA
DNA: TGCGCCAGCAGCCAATCCGACAGGACCCTGGAGACCCAGTACTTC
CDR3: CASSQSDRTLETQYF

J: TRBJ1-6
D: TRBD1
V: TRBV18
size: NA
DNA: TGTGCCAGCTCACCCGTTCGGACAGGGGTTAGTAATTCACCCCTCCACTTT
CDR3: CASSPVRTGVSNSPLHF

J: TRBJ2-2
D: NA
V: TRBV7-3
size: NA
DNA: TGTGCCAGCAGCTTCCTGGGAGATTCCGGGGAGCTGTTTTTT
CDR3: CASSFLGDSGELFF

J: TRBJ1-2
D: NA
V: TRBV5-3
size: NA
DNA: TGTGCCAGGTCTACACCGGGGGGAGAAAACTATGGCTACACCTTC
CDR3: CARSTPGGENYGYTF

J: TRBJ2-5
D: NA
V: TRBV27
size: NA
DNA: TGTGCCAGCAGTTTAAAGGGTCGGGGGGAGACCCAGTACTTC
CDR3: CASSLKGRGETQYF

J: TRBJ2-7
D: NA
V: TRBV6-5
size: NA
DNA: TGTGCCAGCAGTTACTCGAGAGCCCCAACCTACGAGCAGTACTTC
CDR3: CASSYSRAPTYEQYF

J: TRBJ2-7
D: NA
V: TRBV18
size: NA
DNA: TGTGCCAGCTCACCAGCCAGGCAAAGAACCTACGAGCAGTACTTC
CDR3: CASSPARQRTYEQYF

J: TRBJ2-3
D: NA
V: TRBV6-2/TRBV6-3
size: once
DNA: TGTGCCAGCAGTTACGACACTAGATCTGCAGATACGCAGTATTTT
CDR3: CASSYDTRSADTQYF

J: TRBJ2-3
D: NA
V: TRBV7-9
size: NA
DNA: TGTGCCATTAGGAGGGGGTTTAGCACAGATACGCAGTATTTT
CDR3: CAIRRGFSTDTQYF

J: TRBJ2-5
D: NA
V: TRBV20-1
size: NA
DNA: TGCAGTGCCTCACGGGTAGAAATGCACTTC
CDR3: CSASRVEMHF

J: TRBJ1-2
D: NA
V: TRBV15
size: once
DNA: TGTGCCACCAGCAGAGATGGCGGGTCCTATGGCTACACCTTC
CDR3: CATSRDGGSYGYTF

J: TRBJ1-1
D: NA
V: TRBV19
size: NA
DNA: TGTGCCAGTAGCCCGGGAAGGCAGAACACTGAAGCTTTCTTT
CDR3: CASSPGRQNTEAFF

J: TRBJ2-6
D: TRBD1
V: TRBV7-9
size: NA
DNA: TGTGCCAGCAGACCATGGACAGGGGACTCTGGGGCCAACGTCCTGACTTTC
CDR3: CASRPWTGDSGANVLTF

J: TRBJ1-2
D: NA
V: TRBV29-1
size: NA
DNA: TGCAGCGTGGCCGGAGTCCAGGTGCGCTACACCTTC
CDR3: CSVAGVQVRYTF

J: TRBJ1-2
D: NA
V: TRBV30
size: NA
DNA: TGTGCCCAGGGGCAGAACTATGGCTACACCTTC
CDR3: CAQGQNYGYTF

J: TRBJ1-2
D: NA
V: TRBV3-1/TRBV3-2
size: NA
DNA: TGTGCCAGCAGCCAGGGGTATGGCTACACCTTC
CDR3: CASSQGYGYTF

J: TRBJ2-5
D: NA
V: TRBV4-3
size: few
DNA: TGCGCCAGCAGCCCCCTTGGGGGACTCCAAGAGACCCAGTACTTC
CDR3: CASSPLGGLQETQYF

J: TRBJ1-1
D: TRBD1
V: TRBV14
size: NA
DNA: TGTGCCAGCAGCCAAAGGACAGGCTTCAACACTGAAGCTTTCTTT
CDR3: CASSQRTGFNTEAFF

J: TRBJ1-4
D: NA
V: TRBV6-5
size: NA
DNA: TGTGCCAGCAGCCAAATTAACCTTGGGGATGAAAAACTGTTTTTT
CDR3: CASSQINLGDEKLFF

J: TRBJ1-2
D: TRBD1
V: TRBV6-5
size: NA
DNA: TGTGCCAGCAGTACCCCGGGACAGGGGACTAGGGGCTACACCTTC
CDR3: CASSTPGQGTRGYTF

J: TRBJ2-1
D: TRBD2
V: TRBV5-1
size: NA
DNA: TGCGCCAGCAGCTTGCGAACTAGCGGGGACGAGCAGTTCTTC
CDR3: CASSLRTSGDEQFF

J: TRBJ2-1
D: NA
V: TRBV25-1
size: NA
DNA: TGTGCCAGCAGCGACCTGAGGGGGGCTCGGAATGAGCAGTTCTTC
CDR3: CASSDLRGARNEQFF

J: TRBJ2-1
D: NA
V: TRBV6-2/TRBV6-3
size: NA
DNA: TGTGCCAGCAGTTTCAGGGGCCTAGGGAGCTCCTACAATGAGCAGTTCTTC
CDR3: CASSFRGLGSSYNEQFF

J: TRBJ2-2
D: TRBD1
V: TRBV28
size: NA
DNA: TGTGCCAGCAGTCCCGAGGGACAGTACACCGGGGAGCTGTTTTTT
CDR3: CASSPEGQYTGELFF

J: TRBJ1-1
D: NA
V: TRBV6-2/TRBV6-3
size: NA
DNA: TGTGCCAGCAGTTACGGCGGGTCTGAAGCTTTCTTT
CDR3: CASSYGGSEAFF

J: TRBJ2-3
D: TRBD2
V: TRBV5-4
size: NA
DNA: TGTGCCAGCAGCTCCGGGACTAGCGGGGGGGATACGCAGTATTTT
CDR3: CASSSGTSGGDTQYF

J: TRBJ2-1
D: TRBD1
V: TRBV5-4
size: NA
DNA: TGTGCCAGCAGCCTAAGGTCCGGGACAGGGATGGATGAGCAGTTCTTC
CDR3: CASSLRSGTGMDEQFF

J: TRBJ2-3
D: NA
V: TRBV11-2
size: NA
DNA: TGTGCCAGCAGCTTACCACAGCAAAGGGATACGCAGTATTTT
CDR3: CASSLPQQRDTQYF

J: TRBJ1-1
D: TRBD1
V: TRBV2
size: few
DNA: TGTGCCAGCCAGGACAGGTGGAACACTGAAGCTTTCTTT
CDR3: CASQDRWNTEAFF

J: TRBJ1-5
D: NA
V: TRBV4-2
size: few
DNA: TGTGCCAGCAGCCAAGATGCCCCCCCAGGGTTGGGGCCCCAGCATTTT
CDR3: CASSQDAPPGLGPQHF

J: TRBJ2-5
D: TRBD2
V: TRBV14
size: NA
DNA: TGTGCCAGCAGCCCACAGCCCAGCGGGGGTCAAGAGACCCAGTACTTC
CDR3: CASSPQPSGGQETQYF

J: TRBJ2-5
D: TRBD1
V: TRBV7-9
size: NA
DNA: TGTGCCAGCAGCTTCTGGGGACAGGGGCAAGAGACCCAGTACTTC
CDR3: CASSFWGQGQETQYF

J: TRBJ1-1
D: NA
V: TRBV19
size: once
DNA: TGTGCCAGTGTGGGTCACACTGAAGCTTTCTTT
CDR3: CASVGHTEAFF

J: TRBJ2-7
D: NA
V: TRBV11-2
size: NA
DNA: TGTGCCAGCGAGGGGGGACTGTCCTACGAGCAGTACTTC
CDR3: CASEGGLSYEQYF

J: TRBJ1-5
D: TRBD1
V: TRBV12-3/TRBV12-4
size: NA
DNA: TGTGCCAGCAGAACAGGGGGCAATCAGCCCCAGCATTTT
CDR3: CASRTGGNQPQHF

J: TRBJ2-7
D: TRBD1
V: TRBV2
size: NA
DNA: TGTGCCAGCAGAGCAGACGGGACAGTGAGAAAGTACTTC
CDR3: CASRADGTVRKYF

J: TRBJ1-6
D: NA
V: TRBV11-2
size: NA
DNA: TGTGCCAGCAGCTTTTTTCAGGGCAATTCACCCCTCCACTTT
CDR3: CASSFFQGNSPLHF

J: TRBJ2-2
D: TRBD2
V: TRBV19
size: NA
DNA: TGTGCCAGTAGTAGACGGGGGGAGAACACCGGGGAGCTGTTTTTT
CDR3: CASSRRGENTGELFF

J: TRBJ2-5
D: NA
V: TRBV18
size: NA
DNA: TGTGCCAGCTCACCAGGGGGGAGAGAGACCCAGTACTTC
CDR3: CASSPGGRETQYF

J: TRBJ2-7
D: NA
V: TRBV19
size: NA
DNA: TGTGCCAGTAGTATTGGAGGAGGAGCGGGTCTTTCCTACGAGCAGTACTTC
CDR3: CASSIGGGAGLSYEQYF

J: TRBJ2-2
D: NA
V: TRBV11-3
size: once
DNA: TGTGCCAGCAGCAAGGACCCTTCGCCCGGGGAGCTGTTTTTT
CDR3: CASSKDPSPGELFF